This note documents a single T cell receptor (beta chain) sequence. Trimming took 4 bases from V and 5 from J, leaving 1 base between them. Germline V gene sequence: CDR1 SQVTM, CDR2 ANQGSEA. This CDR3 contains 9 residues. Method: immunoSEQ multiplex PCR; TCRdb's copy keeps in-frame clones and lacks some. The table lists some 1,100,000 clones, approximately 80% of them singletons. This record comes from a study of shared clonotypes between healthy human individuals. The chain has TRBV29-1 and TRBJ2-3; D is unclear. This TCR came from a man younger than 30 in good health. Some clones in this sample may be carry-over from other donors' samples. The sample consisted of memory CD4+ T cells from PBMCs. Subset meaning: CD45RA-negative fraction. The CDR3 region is CSVGDTQYF. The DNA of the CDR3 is TGCAGCGTTGGAGATACGCAGTATTTT.